Following are 6 T cell receptor beta chains from one sample sequenced in a study of cytomegalovirus exposure and HLA in healthy donors. With 60 Vbeta and 13 Jbeta primers, the PCR was carried out. This table comes from immunoSEQ multiplex PCR, and its TCRdb copy is limited to in-frame clones, with some not included. The sample has some 39,000 clones. Sequenced input: PBMCs. These receptors originate from a male donor in good health and CMV-seronegative.

The V and J genes are TRBV6-5 and TRBJ1-2; D is ambiguous. The CDR3 contains 12 residues. V gave up 8 bases and J gave up 4 bases, with 11 bases separating them. The germline V gene encodes CDR1 MNHEY and CDR2 SVGAGI. CDR3 nucleotide sequence: TGTGCCAGCTTCGAGAGCGGCTATGGCTACACCTTC. It specifies CASFESGYGYTF.

This chain uses TRBV15 with TRBJ1-1; weak D call: TRBD1 (6 bases). V lost 6 bases and J lost 4, with 18 bases in between. Germline CDR1 is LNHNV and CDR2 is YYDKDF (reference sequence). The CDR3 has 15 amino acids. CDR3 sequence: CATSVGGVSGTEAFF. CDR3 DNA: TGTGCCACCAGTGTAGGGGGGGTGAGTGGCACTGAAGCTTTCTTT.

CDR3: CASSSDQGNEAFF. CDR3 DNA sequence: TGCGCCAGCAGCTCTGATCAGGGGAATGAAGCTTTCTTT. The chain uses TRBV5-1 and TRBJ1-1; a possible D gene is TRBD1 (6 bases). V was clipped by 3 bases and J by 7 bases, with 13 bases between them. The germline CDR1 and CDR2 sequences are SGHRS and YFSETQ. The CDR3 has 13 amino acids.

This chain uses TRBV6-5 with TRBJ1-1, with no clear D. This CDR3 contains 13 residues. Germline CDR1 MNHEY, CDR2 SVGAGI. V was pared by 2 bases and J by 1 base, with 5 bases between. The CDR3 nucleotides are TGTGCCAGCAGTTACGAGGGGAACACTGAAGCTTTCTTT. Encoded protein: CASSYEGNTEAFF.

The rearrangement joins TRBV6-5 to TRBJ2-3; D call uncertain. This CDR3 comprises 11 residues. Per germline, CDR1 MNHEY and CDR2 SVGAGI. The ends were cut back, 7 bases at V and 5 bases at J, with 7 bases in the middle. The CDR3 coding sequence is TGTGCCAGCACCTCTTTAGATACGCAGTATTTT. Translation gives CASTSLDTQYF.

This chain connects TRBV10-3 to TRBJ2-7; 7 nucleotides line up with TRBD2. Germline-derived CDR1 and CDR2 are ENHRY and SYGVKD. The CDR3 runs 13 residues. Trimming took 11 bases from V and 6 from J; bases not matched to a gene: 13. CDR3 region: CAAGRQGLGEQYF. In DNA form, the CDR3 reads TGTGCCGCCGGGAGGCAGGGCCTAGGCGAGCAGTACTTC.